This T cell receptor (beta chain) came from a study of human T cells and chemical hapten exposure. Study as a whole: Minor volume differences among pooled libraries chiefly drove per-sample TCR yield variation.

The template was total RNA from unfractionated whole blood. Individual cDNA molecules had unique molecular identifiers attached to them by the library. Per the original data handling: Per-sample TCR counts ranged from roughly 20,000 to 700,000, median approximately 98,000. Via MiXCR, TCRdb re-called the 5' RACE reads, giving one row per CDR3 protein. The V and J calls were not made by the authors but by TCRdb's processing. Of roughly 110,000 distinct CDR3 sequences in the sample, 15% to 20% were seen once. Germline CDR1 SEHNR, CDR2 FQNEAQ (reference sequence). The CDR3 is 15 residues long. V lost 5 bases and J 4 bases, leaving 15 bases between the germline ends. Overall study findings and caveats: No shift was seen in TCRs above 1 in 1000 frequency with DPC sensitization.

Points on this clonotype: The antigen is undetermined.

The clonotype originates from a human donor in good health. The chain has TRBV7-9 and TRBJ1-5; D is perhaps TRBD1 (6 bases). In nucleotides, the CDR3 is TGTGCCAGCAGCCCACACGGGGGGCAAAATCAGCCCCAGCATTTT. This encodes CASSPHGGQNQPQHF.